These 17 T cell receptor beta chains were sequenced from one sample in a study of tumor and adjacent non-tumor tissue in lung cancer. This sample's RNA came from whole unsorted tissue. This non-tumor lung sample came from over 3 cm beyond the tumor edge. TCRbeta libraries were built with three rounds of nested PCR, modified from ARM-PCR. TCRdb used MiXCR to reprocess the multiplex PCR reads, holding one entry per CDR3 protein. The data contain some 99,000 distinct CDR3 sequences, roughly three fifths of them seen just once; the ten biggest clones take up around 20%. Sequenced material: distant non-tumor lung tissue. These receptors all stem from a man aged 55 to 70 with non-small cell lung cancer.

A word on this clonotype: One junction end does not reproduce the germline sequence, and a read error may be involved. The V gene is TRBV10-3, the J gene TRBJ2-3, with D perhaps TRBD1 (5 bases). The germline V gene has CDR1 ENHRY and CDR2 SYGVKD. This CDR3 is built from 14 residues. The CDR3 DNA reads TGTGCCATCAGTGTTGGAGAGAGCACAGGTACGCAGTATTTT. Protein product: CAISVGESTGTQYF.

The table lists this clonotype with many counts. CDR3: CSAEGGGSQSNEQFF. In DNA form, the CDR3 reads TGCAGTGCAGAGGGCGGCGGGAGCCAGTCAAATGAGCAGTTCTTC. The V and J genes are TRBV20-1 and TRBJ2-1; 7 bases agree with TRBD2. The length of the CDR3 is 15 residues. Germline loops: CDR1 DFQATT, CDR2 SNEGSKA (reference sequence). Trimming cost V 6 bases and J 7 bases; bases outside gene matches: 15.

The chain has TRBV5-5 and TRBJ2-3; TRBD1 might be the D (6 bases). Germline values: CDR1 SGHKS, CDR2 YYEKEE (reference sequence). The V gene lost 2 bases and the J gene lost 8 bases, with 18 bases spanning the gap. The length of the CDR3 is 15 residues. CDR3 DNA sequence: TGTGCCAGCAGCTTATTTTACAGGGCGTCAGCTACGCAGTATTTT. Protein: CASSLFYRASATQYF. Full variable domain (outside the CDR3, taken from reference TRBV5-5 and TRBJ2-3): DAGVTQSPTHLIKTRGQQVTLRCSPISGHKSVSWYQQVLGQGPQFIFQYYEKEERGRGNFPDRFSARQFPNYSSELNVNALLLGDSALYLCASSLFYRASATQYFGPGTRLTVL.

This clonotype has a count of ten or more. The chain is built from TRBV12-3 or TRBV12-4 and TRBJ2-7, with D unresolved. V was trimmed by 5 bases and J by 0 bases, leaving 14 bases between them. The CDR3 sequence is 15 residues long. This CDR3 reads CASSPRTESSYEQYF. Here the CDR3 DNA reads TGTGCCAGCAGTCCTCGGACGGAAAGCTCCTACGAGCAGTACTTC.

CDR3 sequence: CASGSESNNEQFF. The CDR3 DNA sequence: TGTGCCAGCGGCTCGGAATCAAACAATGAGCAGTTCTTC. The J gene is TRBJ2-1, the V gene TRBV11-3; no definite D call. Trimming took 8 bases from V and 5 from J, leaving 13 bases between them. There are 13 residues in the CDR3. CDR1 is SGHNT, CDR2 YENEEA, per germline. The full variable domain, its missing parts supplied by reference TRBV11-3 and TRBJ2-1, is EAGVVQSPRYKIIEKKQPVAFWCNPISGHNTLYWYLQNLGQGPELLIRYENEEAVDDSQLPKDRFSAERLKGVDSTLKIQPAELGDSAVYLCASGSESNNEQFFGPGTRLTVL.

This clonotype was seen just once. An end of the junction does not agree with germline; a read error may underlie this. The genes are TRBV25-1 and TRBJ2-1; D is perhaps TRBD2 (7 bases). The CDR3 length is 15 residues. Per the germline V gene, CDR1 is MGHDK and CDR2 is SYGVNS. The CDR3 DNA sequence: TGTGCCAGCAGTGAGTGGGGGGGCGGTTACAATGAGCATATCTTC. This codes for CASSEWGGGYNEHIF.

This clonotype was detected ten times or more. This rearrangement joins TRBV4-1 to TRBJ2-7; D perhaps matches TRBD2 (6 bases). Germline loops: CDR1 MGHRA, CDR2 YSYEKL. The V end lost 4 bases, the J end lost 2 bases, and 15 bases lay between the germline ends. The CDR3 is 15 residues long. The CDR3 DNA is TGCGCCAGCAGCCCAACTCCCGGGACTGCCTACGAGCAGTACTTC. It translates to CASSPTPGTAYEQYF.

CDR3 loop: CASTLTDERGGYF. DNA for the CDR3: TGTGCCAGCACTCTCACGGATGAGAGGGGCGGGTATTTT. The chain is built from TRBV28 and TRBJ2-3, with D perhaps matching TRBD1 or TRBD2 (5 bases each). The germline V and J ends were trimmed by 7 bases and 14 bases, with 22 bases remaining between them. This CDR3 is built from 13 residues. Looked up from germline, CDR1 is MDHEN and CDR2 is SYDVKM.

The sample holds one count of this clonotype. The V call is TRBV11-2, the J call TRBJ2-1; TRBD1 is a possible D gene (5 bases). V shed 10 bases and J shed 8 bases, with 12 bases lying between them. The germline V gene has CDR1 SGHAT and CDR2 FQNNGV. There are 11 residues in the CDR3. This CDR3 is CANSLRDEQFF. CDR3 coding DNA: TGTGCCAACAGTCTCAGGGATGAGCAGTTCTTC.

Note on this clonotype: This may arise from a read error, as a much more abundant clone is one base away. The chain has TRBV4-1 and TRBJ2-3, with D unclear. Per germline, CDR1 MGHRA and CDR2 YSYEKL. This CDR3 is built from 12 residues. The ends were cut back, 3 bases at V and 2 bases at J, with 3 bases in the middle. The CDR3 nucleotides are TGCGCCAGCAGCCACGTCACAGATACGCAGTATTTT. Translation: CASSHVTDTQYF.

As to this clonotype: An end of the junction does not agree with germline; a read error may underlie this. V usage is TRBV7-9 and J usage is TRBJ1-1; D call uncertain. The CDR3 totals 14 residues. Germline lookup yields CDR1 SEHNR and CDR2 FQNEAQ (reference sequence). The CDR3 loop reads CVSSLAARNTEAFF. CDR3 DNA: TGTGTCAGCAGCTTAGCGGCCCGAAACACTGAAGCTTTCTTT.

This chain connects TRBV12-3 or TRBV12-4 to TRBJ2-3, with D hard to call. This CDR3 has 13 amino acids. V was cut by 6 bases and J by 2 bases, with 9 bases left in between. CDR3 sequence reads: CASRFRYTDTQYF. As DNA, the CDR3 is TGTGCCAGCAGGTTTAGATACACAGATACGCAGTATTTT.

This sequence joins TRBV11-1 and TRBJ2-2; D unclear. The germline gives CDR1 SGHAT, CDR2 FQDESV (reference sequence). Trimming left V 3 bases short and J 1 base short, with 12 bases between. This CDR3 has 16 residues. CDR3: CASSFIERKNTGELFF. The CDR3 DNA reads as TGTGCCAGCAGCTTCATCGAACGTAAGAACACCGGGGAGCTGTTTTTT.

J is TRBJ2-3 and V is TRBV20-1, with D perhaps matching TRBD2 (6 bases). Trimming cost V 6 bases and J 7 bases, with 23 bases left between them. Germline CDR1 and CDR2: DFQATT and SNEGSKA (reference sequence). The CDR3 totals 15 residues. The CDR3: CSAPHETAGINTQYF. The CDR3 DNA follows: TGCAGTGCGCCACATGAGACAGCGGGCATAAATACGCAGTATTTT.

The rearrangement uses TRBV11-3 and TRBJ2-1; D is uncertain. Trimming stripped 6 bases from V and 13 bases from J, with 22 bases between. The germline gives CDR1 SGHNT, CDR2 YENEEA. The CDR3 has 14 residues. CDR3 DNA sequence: TGTGCCAGCAGACGAACTACTACGTCTAGTGAACAGTTCTTC. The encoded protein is CASRRTTTSSEQFF.

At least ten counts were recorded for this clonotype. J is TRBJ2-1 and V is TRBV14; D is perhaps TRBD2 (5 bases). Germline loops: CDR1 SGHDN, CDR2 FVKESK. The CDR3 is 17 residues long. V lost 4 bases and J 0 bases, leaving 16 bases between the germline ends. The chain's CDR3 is CASSPITGISSYNEQFF. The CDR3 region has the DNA TGTGCCAGCAGCCCTATAACCGGGATTTCCTCCTACAATGAGCAGTTCTTC.

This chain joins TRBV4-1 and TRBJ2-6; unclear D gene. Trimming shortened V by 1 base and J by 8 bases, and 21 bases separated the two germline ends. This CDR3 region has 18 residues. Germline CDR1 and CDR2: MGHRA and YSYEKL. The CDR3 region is CASSQGQRSISVTNVLTF. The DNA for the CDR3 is TGCGCCAGCAGCCAAGGGCAGAGAAGCATCTCTGTGACCAACGTCCTGACTTTC.